What follows are 22 T cell receptor beta chains derived from one specimen sequenced in a study of Graves' ophthalmopathy and Graves' hyperthyroidism. Amplification of the TCR beta CDR3 regions used RNA transcripts (as template). HTBI primers were used in a first-round RT-PCR, which preceded a second-round multiplex PCR. TCRdb recomputed calls from the multiplex PCR reads with MiXCR, one row per CDR3 protein. The repertoire holds tens of thousands of distinct CDR3 sequences, with approximately 53% as singletons. Sequences were obtained from peripheral blood. These receptors all stem from an adult woman with stable Graves' hyperthyroidism.

By share, this clonotype counts as medium-sized. The rearrangement joins TRBV19 to TRBJ2-2; tentatively, D is TRBD1 or TRBD2 (6 bases each). Germline V gene sequence: CDR1 LNHDA, CDR2 SQIVND (reference sequence). This CDR3 comprises 14 residues. Trimming left V 7 bases short and J 5 bases short, with 14 bases between. CDR3 DNA: TGTGCCAGTAACGGGGGCGCAGGGACCGGGGAGCTGTTTTTT. Residues: CASNGGAGTGELFF.

This clonotype was seen more than once but under ten times. This chain connects TRBV5-1 to TRBJ2-2; 8 bases agree with TRBD1. V dropped 4 bases and J dropped 7; count of bases not matched to a gene: 6. CDR1 SGHRS and CDR2 YFSETQ come from the germline V gene. CDR3 size: 14 residues. The CDR3 DNA is TGCGCCAGCAGCCTCTCGGACAGGGTCGGGGAGCTGTTTTTT. Translated, it gives CASSLSDRVGELFF.

This chain connects TRBV29-1 to TRBJ1-2, with D tentatively TRBD1 (5 bases). CDR1 SQVTM and CDR2 ANQGSEA come from the germline V gene. CDR3 size: 11 residues. Trimming took off 6 bases at V and 4 bases at J, with 9 bases between the two ends. CDR3 loop: CSVGGGYGYTF. DNA of the CDR3: TGCAGCGTCGGGGGAGGCTATGGCTACACCTTC.

Many counts were recorded for this clonotype. The chain recombines TRBV12-3 or TRBV12-4 with TRBJ1-2, with TRBD1 matching 8 bases. CDR3 size: 12 residues. Losses at the gene ends were 5 bases for V and 8 bases for J; bases not matched to a gene: 4. CDR3 in DNA: TGTGCCAGCAGTCGGGACAGGCGAGGCTACACCTTC. Translated, it gives CASSRDRRGYTF.

The chain links TRBV7-9 to TRBJ2-7, with 9 bases identical to TRBD1. This CDR3 spans 13 amino acids. V dropped 6 bases and J dropped 4; count of bases not matched to a gene: 4. From germline, CDR1 is SEHNR and CDR2 FQNEAQ (reference sequence). CDR3 protein: CASSEQGAYEQYF. Written as DNA, the CDR3 is TGTGCCAGCAGTGAACAGGGGGCTTACGAGCAGTACTTC.

This clonotype came up many times. The chain combines TRBV11-3 with TRBJ1-5; no clear D. Germline-derived CDR1 and CDR2 are SGHNT and YENEEA. The CDR3 is 13 residues long. V was clipped by 8 bases and J by 5 bases, with 13 bases between them. The CDR3 sequence is CASAMGGDQPQHF. CDR3 coding DNA: TGTGCCAGCGCCATGGGCGGAGATCAGCCCCAGCATTTT.

The V call is TRBV4-1, the J call TRBJ1-1, with 7 bases that match TRBD1. The V gene's germline CDR1 is MGHRA and CDR2 YSYEKL. This CDR3 is built from 16 residues. V gave up 0 bases and J gave up 8 bases; unmatched junction bases: 12. In nucleotides, the CDR3 is TGCGCCAGCAGCCAAGAAACAGGGGCATGGAGCACCGAAGCTTTCTTT. Its translation: CASSQETGAWSTEAFF.

This chain uses TRBV7-3 with TRBJ1-1; 8 bases agree with TRBD1. Germline V gene lookup returns CDR1 SGHTA and CDR2 FQGTGA. The CDR3 loop spans 14 amino acids. V shed 2 bases and J 4 bases; nucleotides not matched to a gene: 3. The CDR3 nucleotides are TGTGCCAGCAGCTTACAGGGGGCCGGCACTGAAGCTTTCTTT. Its protein is CASSLQGAGTEAFF. The full variable domain, completed using reference TRBV7-3 and TRBJ1-1, is GAGVSQTPSNKVTEKGKYVELRCDPISGHTALYWYRQSLGQGPEFLIYFQGTGAADDSGLPNDRFFAVRPEGSVSTLKIQRTERGDSAVYLCASSLQGAGTEAFFGQGTRLTVV.

This clonotype was counted ten times or more. This sequence joins TRBV6-5 and TRBJ2-3, with a weak D call TRBD2 (5 bases). This CDR3 is 14 amino acids long. V lost 4 bases to trimming and J lost 8 bases, with 16 bases between them. Germline V gene sequence: CDR1 MNHEY, CDR2 SVGAGI. CDR3 sequence reads: CASSSGLRTITQYF. The DNA of the CDR3 is TGTGCCAGCAGTTCCGGACTGCGCACTATTACGCAGTATTTT.

By share, this clonotype counts as medium-sized (0.01 to 0.1%). The rearrangement links TRBV7-9 to TRBJ1-1; unclear D gene. Germline V gene lookup returns CDR1 SEHNR and CDR2 FQNEAQ (reference sequence). The CDR3 loop spans 15 amino acids. The germline V and J ends were trimmed by 2 bases and 0 bases, with 10 bases remaining between them. The CDR3 region is CASSLKAVMNTEAFF. CDR3 DNA sequence: TGTGCCAGCAGCTTAAAGGCGGTCATGAACACTGAAGCTTTCTTT.

The chain joins TRBV20-1 to TRBJ1-5; 8 bases line up with TRBD1. CDR3 length: 13 residues. The J segment lost 3 bases and the V segment lost 5 bases, leaving 3 bases of the junction unmatched. Germline-derived CDR1 and CDR2 are DFQATT and SNEGSKA (reference sequence). CDR3 DNA sequence: TGCAGTGCTGGGGGACAGGCCAATCAGCCCCAGCATTTT. It specifies CSAGGQANQPQHF.

The chain employs TRBV29-1 and TRBJ1-5; D possibly corresponds to TRBD1 (6 bases). V lost 6 bases and J 2 bases, leaving 14 bases between the germline ends. CDR1 is SQVTM and CDR2 is ANQGSEA in the germline V gene. The CDR3 extends over 14 amino acids. The CDR3 loop is CSVLGPGGNQPQHF. The CDR3 DNA is TGCAGCGTATTGGGCCCAGGGGGCAATCAGCCCCAGCATTTT.

In this sample, this clonotype turned up many times. The rearrangement joins TRBV19 to TRBJ2-6, with D unclear. The CDR3 is made up of 17 amino acids. V dropped 9 bases and J dropped 0 bases, with 18 bases sitting between them. Germline CDR1 reads LNHDA; CDR2 reads SQIVND (reference sequence). This CDR3 reads CASQRWHPFSGANVLTF. CDR3 in DNA: TGTGCCAGCCAGAGGTGGCATCCCTTCTCTGGGGCCAACGTCCTGACTTTC. The whole variable domain, filled in from reference TRBV19 and TRBJ2-6, reads DGGITQSPKYLFRKEGQNVTLSCEQNLNHDAMYWYRQDPGQGLRLIYYSQIVNDFQKGDIAEGYSVSREKKESFPLTVTSAQKNPTAFYLCASQRWHPFSGANVLTFGAGSRLTVL.

CDR3 sequence reads: CSARPGQGRGYTF. The CDR3 DNA sequence: TGCAGTGCTAGGCCGGGACAGGGCAGGGGCTACACCTTC. V and J are TRBV20-1 and TRBJ1-2; 9 nucleotides agree with TRBD1. With 3 bases clipped from V and 8 bases from J, the junction kept 7 bases outside the gene matches. The CDR3 loop spans 13 amino acids. Germline CDR1 and CDR2: DFQATT and SNEGSKA (reference sequence).

The chain combines TRBV7-2 with TRBJ2-7; TRBD1 agrees at 7 bases. This CDR3 region has 16 residues. CDR1 is SGHTA, CDR2 FQGNSA, per germline. J lost 3 bases, V lost 3 bases, and 11 bases had no gene match. The CDR3 region is CASSFLTGTAGYEQYF. In nucleotides, the CDR3 is TGTGCCAGCAGCTTCCTGACAGGGACAGCTGGCTACGAGCAGTACTTC.

This clonotype was seen ten or more times. This chain connects TRBV4-1 to TRBJ2-7; D gene ambiguous. Germline lookup yields CDR1 MGHRA and CDR2 YSYEKL. This CDR3 has 13 amino acids. The V end lost 1 base, the J end lost 1 base, and 5 bases lay between the germline ends. DNA for the CDR3: TGCGCCAGCAGCCAAGTACAGTCCTACGAGCAGTACTTC. Its translation: CASSQVQSYEQYF.

A word on this clonotype: A read error is likely, as this CDR3 ends without the conserved phenylalanine or tryptophan. The chain links TRBV6-1 to TRBJ1-2; TRBD1 matches 10 bases. CDR3 length: 15 amino acids. V gave up 3 bases and J gave up 3 bases; unmatched junction bases: 4. Germline loops: CDR1 MNHNS, CDR2 SASEGT. CDR3 amino acids: CASSDGTGADYGYTY. DNA of the CDR3: TGTGCCAGCAGTGACGGGACAGGGGCTGACTATGGCTACACCTAC.

This clonotype showed up many times. The V and J genes are TRBV11-2 and TRBJ1-2, with a tentative D call TRBD1 (5 bases). Germline V lookup: CDR1 SGHAT, CDR2 FQNNGV. CDR3 length: 14 residues. Deletions cut 3 bases from V and 8 bases from J, with 16 bases between. In DNA form, the CDR3 reads TGTGCCAGCAGCTTGTCCGCTGGGGCGGGCGGCTACACCTTC. This gives the protein CASSLSAGAGGYTF.

In its sample, this clonotype was seen many times. The chain uses TRBV6-6 and TRBJ1-2; 7 bases line up with TRBD1. The trim removed 5 bases at V and 3 bases at J, leaving 6 bases unmatched. The CDR3 runs to 14 residues. CDR1 and CDR2 (germline): MNHNY, SVGAGI (reference sequence). The CDR3 is CASSKDTGDYGYTF. CDR3 DNA: TGTGCCAGCAGTAAAGATACAGGGGACTATGGCTACACCTTC.

This clonotype came up many times. This chain uses TRBV5-8 with TRBJ1-6; D uncertain. The germline V gene has CDR1 SGHTS and CDR2 YDEGEE. The CDR3 totals 16 residues. V was trimmed by 2 bases and J by 9 bases, leaving 18 bases between them. CDR3 sequence (DNA): TGTGCCAGCAGCTTTAGTTCGCGGGTCCCAGGTTCACCCCTCCACTTT. This codes for CASSFSSRVPGSPLHF.

This clonotype was counted many times. This chain connects TRBV12-3 or TRBV12-4 to TRBJ2-3, with 11 nucleotides matching TRBD1. The CDR3 is 15 amino acids. V was clipped by 6 bases and J by 4 bases; unmatched bases: 6. The CDR3 loop reads CASSRDRGRADTQYF. CDR3 DNA: TGTGCCAGCAGCCGGGACAGGGGGAGGGCAGATACGCAGTATTTT.

This clonotype was counted once. V usage is TRBV29-1 and J usage is TRBJ1-1; D is unclear. The V gene's germline CDR1 is SQVTM and CDR2 ANQGSEA. The CDR3 covers 11 residues. The V and J ends lost 7 bases and 0 bases respectively, with 6 bases between them. This CDR3 is CSASVNTEAFF. The DNA for the CDR3 is TGCAGCGCCTCGGTGAACACTGAAGCTTTCTTT.